This T cell receptor (beta chain) was captured by sequencing in a study of blood T cell repertoires in COVID-19. Study overall: COVID-19 samples, acute and convalescent, were from the United States, Italy and Spain.

V was clipped by 1 base and J by 4 bases; unmatched bases: 4. CDR3 length equals 15 residues. The germline V gene has CDR1 LGHNA and CDR2 YNFKEQ. Sequencing used immunoSEQ multiplex PCR; TCRdb keeps in-frame clones, though not all of them. Of about 23,000 clones listed, over 75% are singletons. The TCR originated in a human donor in a cohort sampled during active COVID-19. Sequencing input: peripheral blood. The V gene is TRBV4-2, the J gene TRBJ1-1; 9 bases align to TRBD1. The DNA for the CDR3 is TGTGCCAGCAGCCAAGCTAAGACAGGGGGCACTGAAGCTTTCTTT. This encodes CASSQAKTGGTEAFF.